There are many counts of the clone carrying this T cell receptor (beta chain). Original handling: Scientists estimated how many nucleated cells there were by amplifying reference gene primers. Assay: immunoSEQ multiplex PCR; the TCRdb copy retains only in-frame clones and omits some. V and J calls and clone size are those listed in that table; D and trimming were worked out from the DNA. The sample has 320,000 or so clones; over 70% are singletons. The entry originates in a study of blood T cell repertoires in COVID-19. The cohort comprised adults aged about 18 to 100 years residing in under 25 US areas. Self-reported history from a screening survey and questionnaire set each donor's cohort. Recovered Cohort 3 donors showed two negative PCRs, clearance, or symptom resolution. The trim removed 4 bases at V and 3 bases at J, leaving 2 bases unmatched. This CDR3 has 14 residues. In germline, CDR1 is LGHDT, CDR2 YNNKEL (reference sequence).

The source is a man aged 25-45 years who had recovered from COVID-19. The sequenced material came from PBMCs or T cells enriched from blood (not recorded which). V gene TRBV3-1 (or the pseudogene TRBV3-2) combines with J gene TRBJ2-2, with 7 bases identical to TRBD2. The CDR3 loop reads CASSPGGDTGELFF. Here the CDR3 DNA reads TGTGCCAGCAGCCCTGGGGGGGACACCGGGGAGCTGTTTTTT.